This is a list of T cell receptor beta chains from one sample in a study of blood T cell repertoires in COVID-19. Here immunoSEQ multiplex PCR was the method, and the copy in TCRdb shows in-frame clones only, minus some. This sample has about 180,000 clones, with 85% to 90% found just once. Sequenced input: peripheral blood. These receptors were taken from a person aged 70 to 85 with COVID-19, enrolled during active disease. The CDR3 runs from the conserved cysteine through the conserved F or W. The order of the fields is D gene, clone size, J gene, V gene, CDR3 protein, CDR3 DNA. A D gene is named only where the DNA matches it firmly. A row's size may be missing; if present it is once, few, many or a size class.

NA | NA | TRBJ1-1 | TRBV6-5 | CASRMTVNTEAFF | TGTGCCAGCAGGATGACAGTCAACACTGAAGCTTTCTTT
NA | NA | TRBJ2-7 | TRBV28 | CASSYIHEQYF | TGTGCCAGCAGTTATATCCACGAGCAGTACTTC
TRBD1 | NA | TRBJ1-1 | TRBV2 | CASSIDRGLGDEAFF | TGTGCCAGCAGTATCGACAGGGGTCTGGGAGACGAAGCTTTCTTT
TRBD1 | NA | TRBJ1-2 | TRBV5-8 | CASSPRQGLGNYGYTF | TGTGCCAGCAGCCCAAGACAGGGGTTGGGTAATTACGGCTACACCTTC
NA | NA | TRBJ2-5 | TRBV5-1 | CASSKDPTGETQYF | TGCGCCAGCAGCAAGGATCCCACAGGGGAGACCCAGTACTTC
TRBD2 | NA | TRBJ2-6 | TRBV28 | CASSSTSGASGANVLTF | TGTGCCAGCAGTTCGACTAGCGGGGCGTCTGGGGCCAACGTCCTGACTTTC
NA | few | TRBJ1-4 | TRBV28 | CASSLAGGKLFF | TGTGCCAGCAGTTTAGCGGGCGGAAAACTGTTTTTT
NA | NA | TRBJ1-3 | TRBV9 | CASNGGENTIYF | TGTGCCAGCAATGGAGGTGAAAACACCATATATTTT
NA | once | TRBJ1-4 | TRBV4-3 | CASSQGFRGSHEKLFF | TGCGCCAGCAGCCAAGGGTTCCGGGGGAGTCATGAAAAACTGTTTTTT
TRBD2 | NA | TRBJ2-1 | TRBV5-1 | CASSPIRSGRTGNEQFF | TGCGCCAGCAGCCCGATTCGTAGCGGGAGGACAGGCAATGAGCAGTTCTTC